Each of the 7 T cell receptor beta chains below was sequenced from the same sample in a study of T cell repertoires in cytomegalovirus infection. Each CDR3 protein gets one entry after TCRdb re-called the reads with MiXCR. The sample lists some 920,000 distinct CDR3 sequences, roughly 30% occurring once. The antigens these receptors bind are not known. The material sequenced was cultured CD8+ T cells from PBMCs, taken from culture after CMV antigen stimulation. The source is a human donor in good health (CMV status not recorded). Some clones in this sample may be carry-over from other donors' samples.

The chain employs TRBV19 and TRBJ2-1; unclear D gene. Trimming pared 1 base from V and 7 bases from J, leaving 17 bases between. This CDR3 spans 16 amino acids. Germline CDR1 LNHDA, CDR2 SQIVND (reference sequence). Here the CDR3 reads CASSIVWSPGGNEQFF. CDR3 in DNA: TGTGCCAGTAGTATAGTTTGGTCTCCGGGCGGTAATGAGCAGTTCTTC.

This clonotype has a handful of counts. The gene calls are TRBV6-5 and TRBJ2-1; 10 bases are shared with TRBD1. The CDR3 is 14 residues long. With V trimmed by 5 bases and J by 6 bases, 4 bases remained unmatched. Germline CDR1 is MNHEY and CDR2 is SVGAGI. The CDR3: CASSDRGRFNEQFF. The CDR3 nucleotides read TGTGCCAGCAGTGACAGGGGGCGTTTCAATGAGCAGTTCTTC.

The chain couples TRBV6-6 to TRBJ1-6; TRBD1 matches at 10 bases. This CDR3 has 15 amino acids. V lost 5 bases and J lost 9; bases outside the gene matches: 7. Germline V CDR1 and CDR2: MNHNY, SVGAGI (reference sequence). The CDR3 nucleotides read TGTGCCAGCAGTGACGGGACAGGGGTTACTTCACCCCTCCACTTT. This sequence encodes CASSDGTGVTSPLHF.

This clonotype has ten or more counts. The chain has TRBV7-8 and TRBJ1-2; no definite D call. Germline V gives CDR1 SGHVS, CDR2 FQNEAQ. The CDR3 consists of 14 residues. Trimming cost V 1 base and J 4 bases, with 10 bases left between them. CDR3 sequence reads: CASSLGTGFYGYTF. As DNA, the CDR3 is TGTGCCAGCAGCTTAGGGACGGGGTTCTATGGCTACACCTTC.

J is TRBJ1-2 and V is TRBV29-1; D is ambiguous. V was pared by 5 bases and J by 2 bases, with 15 bases between. CDR1 and CDR2 from the germline V gene are SQVTM and ANQGSEA. CDR3 size: 14 residues. DNA of the CDR3: TGCAGCGTTACAACAAACCAGCGAAACTATGGCTACACCTTC. Protein product: CSVTTNQRNYGYTF.

This clonotype turned up a few times. The chain has TRBV4-1 and TRBJ2-1, with D possibly called TRBD1 or TRBD2 (5 bases each). V was clipped by 0 bases and J by 0 bases, with 12 bases between them. Germline CDR1 and CDR2: MGHRA and YSYEKL. This CDR3 region has 17 residues. The CDR3 sequence: CASSQDSGTDSYNEQFF. DNA for the CDR3: TGCGCCAGCAGCCAAGATTCGGGGACGGACTCCTACAATGAGCAGTTCTTC.

This clonotype occurred a few times. The chain employs TRBV9 and TRBJ1-4; possible D gene TRBD1, 6 bases. V lost 4 bases and J 0 bases, leaving 13 bases between the germline ends. The length of the CDR3 is 16 residues. Germline V gene lookup returns CDR1 SGDLS and CDR2 YYNGEE. CDR3 in DNA: TGTGCCAGCAGCCCGGACAGCCTTGCAACTAATGAAAAACTGTTTTTT. The encoded protein is CASSPDSLATNEKLFF.